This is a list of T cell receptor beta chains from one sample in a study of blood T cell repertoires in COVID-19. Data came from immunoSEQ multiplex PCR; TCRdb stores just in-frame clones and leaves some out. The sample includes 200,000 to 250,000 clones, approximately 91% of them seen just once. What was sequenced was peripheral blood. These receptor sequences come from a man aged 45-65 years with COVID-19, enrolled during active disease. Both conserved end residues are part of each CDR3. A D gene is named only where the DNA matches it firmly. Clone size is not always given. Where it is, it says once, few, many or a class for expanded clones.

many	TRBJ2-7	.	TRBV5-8	CASSEEGMGSYEQYF	TGTGCCAGCAGCGAAGAGGGAATGGGGTCCTACGAGCAGTACTTC
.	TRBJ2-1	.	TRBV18	CASSPPGGGEQFF	TGTGCCAGCTCACCACCGGGAGGGGGGGAGCAGTTCTTC
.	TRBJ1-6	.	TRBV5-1	CASSLEPILNSPLHF	TGCGCCAGCAGCTTGGAGCCAATTTTAAATTCACCCCTCCACTTT
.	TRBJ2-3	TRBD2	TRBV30	CAWRGLAGSGTDTQYF	TGTGCCTGGCGGGGACTAGCGGGATCGGGCACAGATACGCAGTATTTT
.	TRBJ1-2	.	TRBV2	CASSERTGAYGYTF	TGTGCCAGCAGTGAAAGAACAGGTGCCTATGGCTACACCTTC
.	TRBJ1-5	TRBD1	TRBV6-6	CASSRTTGQGKNQSQHF	TGTGCCAGCAGTCGAACCACGGGACAGGGGAAAAATCAGTCCCAGCATTTT
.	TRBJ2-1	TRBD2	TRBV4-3	CASSQDRGGGPYEQFF	TGCGCCAGCAGCCAAGATCGGGGCGGGGGGCCGTATGAGCAGTTCTTC
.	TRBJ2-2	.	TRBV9	CASSRGNTGELFF	TGTGCCAGCAGCAGAGGGAACACCGGGGAGCTGTTTTTT
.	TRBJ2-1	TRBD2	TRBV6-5	CASSHGLAGVHEQFF	TGTGCCAGCAGCCATGGACTAGCGGGGGTACATGAGCAGTTCTTC
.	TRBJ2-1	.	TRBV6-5	CASSYQASYNEQFF	TGTGCCAGCAGTTACCAAGCTAGCTACAATGAGCAGTTCTTC
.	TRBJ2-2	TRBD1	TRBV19	CASTRGTGGWGGELFF	TGTGCCAGTACCAGAGGGACAGGGGGCTGGGGCGGGGAGCTGTTTTTT
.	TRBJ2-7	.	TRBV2	CASSEGGYEQYF	TGTGCCAGCAGTGAGGGAGGCTACGAGCAGTACTTC
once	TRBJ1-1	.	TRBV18	CASSPPLVRGGTEAFF	TGTGCCAGCTCACCACCTTTGGTCAGGGGTGGCACTGAAGCTTTCTTT
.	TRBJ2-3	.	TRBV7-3	CASSRDSYTDTQYF	TGTGCCAGCAGCCGTGACTCCTACACAGATACGCAGTATTTT
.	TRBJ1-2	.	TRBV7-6	CASSLARGGRADGYTF	TGTGCCAGCAGCTTAGCCCGAGGGGGGAGGGCTGATGGCTACACCTTC
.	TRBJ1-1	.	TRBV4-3	CASSQERGRNTEAFF	TGCGCCAGCAGCCAAGAAAGGGGTCGGAACACTGAAGCTTTCTTT
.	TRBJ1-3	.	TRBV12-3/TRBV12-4	CASIGVGNTIYF	TGTGCCAGCATAGGGGTCGGAAACACCATATATTTT
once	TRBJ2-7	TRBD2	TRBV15	CATHTGLAGPYEQYF	TGTGCCACCCACACGGGACTAGCGGGACCCTACGAGCAGTACTTC
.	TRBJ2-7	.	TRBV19	CASSIPPDSYEQYF	TGTGCCAGTAGTATACCCCCGGACAGCTACGAGCAGTACTTC
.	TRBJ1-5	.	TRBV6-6	CASSLDSVSQHF	TGTGCCAGCAGCCTCGACAGCGTTTCCCAGCATTTT
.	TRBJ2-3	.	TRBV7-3	CASSLTGSKPDTQYF	TGTGCCAGCAGCTTAACCGGGAGTAAACCAGATACGCAGTATTTT
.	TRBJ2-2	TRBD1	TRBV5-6	CASSLYPGGANTGELFF	TGTGCCAGCAGCCTTTATCCAGGGGGCGCGAACACCGGGGAGCTGTTTTTT
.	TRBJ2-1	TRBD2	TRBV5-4	CASSLGGGAVLNEQFF	TGTGCCAGCAGCTTGGGCGGGGGGGCTGTTTTGAATGAGCAGTTCTTC
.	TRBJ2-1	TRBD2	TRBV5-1	CASSWGAGGSSYNEQFF	TGCGCCAGCAGCTGGGGGGCGGGAGGGAGCTCCTACAATGAGCAGTTCTTC
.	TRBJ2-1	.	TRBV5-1	CASSLAPEYNEQFF	TGCGCCAGCAGCTTGGCGCCAGAATACAATGAGCAGTTCTTC
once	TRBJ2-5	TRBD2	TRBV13	CASSSRGGQETQYF	TGTGCCAGCAGCTCCCGCGGGGGCCAAGAGACCCAGTACTTC
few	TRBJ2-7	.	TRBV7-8	CASSLVPHTQYEQYF	TGTGCCAGCAGCTTAGTACCGCACACCCAATACGAGCAGTACTTC
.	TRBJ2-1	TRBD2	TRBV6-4	CASSEAPGTSGYNEQFF	TGTGCCAGCAGTGAAGCCCCCGGGACTAGCGGTTACAATGAGCAGTTCTTC
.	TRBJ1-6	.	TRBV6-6	CASSGSRVYNSPLHF	TGTGCCAGCAGTGGCTCGAGGGTCTATAATTCACCCCTCCACTTT
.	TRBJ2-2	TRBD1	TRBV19	CASSLQQGASGELFF	TGTGCCAGTAGTCTGCAGCAGGGGGCTTCCGGGGAGCTGTTTTTT
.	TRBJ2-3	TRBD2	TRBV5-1	CASSISGASSTDTQYF	TGCGCCAGCAGTATAAGCGGGGCCTCTAGCACAGATACGCAGTATTTT
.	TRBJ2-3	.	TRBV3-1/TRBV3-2	CASSQDLAGGTDTQYF	TGTGCCAGCAGCCAAGATCTGGCAGGGGGCACAGATACGCAGTATTTT
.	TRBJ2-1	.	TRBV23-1	CASSPIPGELLNEQFF	TGCGCCAGCAGTCCTATACCGGGAGAATTATTGAATGAGCAGTTCTTC
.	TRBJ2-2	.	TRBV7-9	CASSLLAVEDTGELFF	TGTGCCAGCAGCTTACTGGCAGTGGAGGACACCGGGGAGCTGTTTTTT
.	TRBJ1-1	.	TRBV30	CAWSRGDMNTEAFF	TGTGCCTGGAGTCGGGGGGACATGAACACTGAAGCTTTCTTT
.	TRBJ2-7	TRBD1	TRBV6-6	CATLGQGRAEQYF	TGTGCCACCCTGGGACAGGGACGCGCCGAGCAGTACTTC
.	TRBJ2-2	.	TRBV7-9	CASRFPGTTNTGELFF	TGTGCCAGCAGATTCCCGGGAACAACGAACACCGGGGAGCTGTTTTTT
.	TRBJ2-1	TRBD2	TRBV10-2	CASSETSGTYNEQFF	TGCGCCAGCAGTGAGACTAGCGGGACGTACAATGAGCAGTTCTTC
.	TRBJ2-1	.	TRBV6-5	CASTALIASNEQFF	TGTGCCAGCACGGCGCTTATAGCCTCGAATGAGCAGTTCTTC
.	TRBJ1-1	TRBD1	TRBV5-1	CASSSGTENTEAFF	TGCGCCAGCAGCTCCGGGACAGAGAACACTGAAGCTTTCTTT
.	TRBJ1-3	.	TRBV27	CASSSSGLDAGNTIYF	TGTGCCAGCAGTTCATCGGGACTCGATGCGGGAAACACCATATATTTT
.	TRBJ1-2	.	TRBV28	CASSKISGDTHYGYTF	TGTGCCAGCAGTAAAATAAGTGGGGACACTCACTATGGCTACACCTTC
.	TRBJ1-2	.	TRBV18	CASSPPFPGNYGYTF	TGTGCCAGCTCACCGCCGTTCCCGGGGAACTATGGCTACACCTTC
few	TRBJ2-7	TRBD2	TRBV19	CASSRGLASSRYF	TGTGCCAGTAGTAGGGGACTAGCCAGCTCGCGGTACTTC
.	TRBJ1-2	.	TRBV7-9	CASRHTGNRLNYGYTF	TGTGCCAGCAGGCATACCGGGAACAGATTAAACTATGGCTACACCTTC
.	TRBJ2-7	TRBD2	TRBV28	CASSGGRIHEQYF	TGTGCCAGCAGCGGCGGGAGAATCCACGAGCAGTACTTC
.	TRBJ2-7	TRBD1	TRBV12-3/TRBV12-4	CASGDRARDEQYF	TGTGCCAGCGGAGACAGGGCGAGGGACGAGCAGTACTTC
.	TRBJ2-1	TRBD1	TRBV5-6	CASSWVSGTGLFF	TGTGCCAGCAGCTGGGTCTCCGGGACAGGGCTGTTCTTC
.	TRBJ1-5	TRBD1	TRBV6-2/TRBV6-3	CASSYTRTGAFGNQPQHF	TGTGCCAGCAGTTACACGAGGACAGGGGCTTTCGGCAATCAGCCCCAGCATTTT
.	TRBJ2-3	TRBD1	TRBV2	CASRDQPGQGPDTQYF	TGTGCCAGCAGGGATCAGCCGGGACAGGGACCAGATACGCAGTATTTT
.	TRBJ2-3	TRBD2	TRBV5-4	CASSSLGLAGADTQYF	TGTGCCAGCAGCTCGCTGGGACTAGCGGGAGCAGATACGCAGTATTTT
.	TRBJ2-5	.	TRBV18	CASSHSSGSIKQETQYF	TGTGCCAGCTCACATTCGTCAGGGTCCATAAAACAAGAGACCCAGTACTTC
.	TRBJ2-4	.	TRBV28	CASSPLKRAKNIQYF	TGTGCCAGCAGCCCCTTGAAACGGGCCAAAAACATTCAGTACTTC